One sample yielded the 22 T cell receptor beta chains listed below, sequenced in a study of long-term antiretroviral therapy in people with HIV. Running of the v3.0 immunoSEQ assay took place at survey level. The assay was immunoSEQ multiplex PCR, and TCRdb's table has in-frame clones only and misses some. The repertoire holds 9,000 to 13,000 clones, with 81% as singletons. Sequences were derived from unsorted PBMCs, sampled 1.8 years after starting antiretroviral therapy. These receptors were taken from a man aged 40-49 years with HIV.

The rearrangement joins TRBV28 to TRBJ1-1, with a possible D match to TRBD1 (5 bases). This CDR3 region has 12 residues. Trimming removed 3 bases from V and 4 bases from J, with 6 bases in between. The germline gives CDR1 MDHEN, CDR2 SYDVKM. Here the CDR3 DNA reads TGTGCCAGCAGTTTTAGGGGCACTGAAGCTTTCTTT. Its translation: CASSFRGTEAFF.

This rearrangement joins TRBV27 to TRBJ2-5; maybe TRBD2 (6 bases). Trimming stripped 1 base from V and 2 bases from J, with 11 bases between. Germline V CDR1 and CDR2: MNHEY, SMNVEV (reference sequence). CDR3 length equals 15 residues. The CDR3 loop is CASSLFTGTQETQYF. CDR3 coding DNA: TGTGCCAGCAGTTTATTTACCGGGACTCAAGAGACCCAGTACTTC.

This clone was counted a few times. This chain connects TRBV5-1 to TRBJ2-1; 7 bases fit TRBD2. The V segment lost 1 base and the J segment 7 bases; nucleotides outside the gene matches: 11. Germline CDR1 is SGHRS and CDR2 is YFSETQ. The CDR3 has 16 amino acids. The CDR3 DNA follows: TGCGCCAGCAGCTTGTCTATTCTGCTAGCGGAGAATGAGCAGTTCTTC. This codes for CASSLSILLAENEQFF.

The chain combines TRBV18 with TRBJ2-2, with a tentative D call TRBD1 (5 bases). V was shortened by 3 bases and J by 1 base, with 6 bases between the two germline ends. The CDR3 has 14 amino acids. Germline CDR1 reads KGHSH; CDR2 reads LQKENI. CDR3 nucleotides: TGTGCCAGCTCACCGGGGCTGAACACCGGGGAGCTGTTTTTT. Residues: CASSPGLNTGELFF.

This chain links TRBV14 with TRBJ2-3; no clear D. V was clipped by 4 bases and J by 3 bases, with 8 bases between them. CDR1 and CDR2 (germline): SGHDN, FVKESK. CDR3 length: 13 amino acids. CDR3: CASSPPSTDTQYF. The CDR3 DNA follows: TGTGCCAGCAGCCCCCCGTCGACAGATACGCAGTATTTT.

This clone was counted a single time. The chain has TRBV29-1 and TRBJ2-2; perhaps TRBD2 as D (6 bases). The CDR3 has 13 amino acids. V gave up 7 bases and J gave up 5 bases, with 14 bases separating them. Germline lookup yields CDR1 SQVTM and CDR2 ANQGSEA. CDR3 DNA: TGCAGCGCGAGTAGCGGCCCGACCGGGGAGCTGTTTTTT. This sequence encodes CSASSGPTGELFF.

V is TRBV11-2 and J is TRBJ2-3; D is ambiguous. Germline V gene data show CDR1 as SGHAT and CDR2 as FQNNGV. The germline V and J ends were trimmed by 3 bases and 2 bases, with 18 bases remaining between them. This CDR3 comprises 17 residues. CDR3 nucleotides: TGTGCCAGCAGCTTCTTAGTCAGCTCCCCTAACACAGATACGCAGTATTTT. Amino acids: CASSFLVSSPNTDTQYF.

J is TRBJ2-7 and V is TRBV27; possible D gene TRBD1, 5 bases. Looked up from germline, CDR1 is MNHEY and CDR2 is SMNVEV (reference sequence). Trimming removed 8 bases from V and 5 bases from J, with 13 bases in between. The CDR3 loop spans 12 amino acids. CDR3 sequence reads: CASGKVGDEQYF. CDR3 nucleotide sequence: TGTGCCAGCGGGAAGGTAGGGGACGAGCAGTACTTC.

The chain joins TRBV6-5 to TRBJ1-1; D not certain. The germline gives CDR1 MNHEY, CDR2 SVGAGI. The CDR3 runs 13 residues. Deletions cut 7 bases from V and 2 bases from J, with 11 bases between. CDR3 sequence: CASTFRYNTEAFF. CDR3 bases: TGTGCCAGCACTTTCCGTTATAACACTGAAGCTTTCTTT.

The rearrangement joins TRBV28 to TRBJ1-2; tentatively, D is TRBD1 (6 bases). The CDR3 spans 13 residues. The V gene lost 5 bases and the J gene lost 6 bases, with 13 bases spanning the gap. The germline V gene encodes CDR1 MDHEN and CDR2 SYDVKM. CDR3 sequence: CASSRGTNHGYTF. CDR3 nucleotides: TGTGCCAGCAGTCGGGGGACAAATCATGGCTACACCTTC.

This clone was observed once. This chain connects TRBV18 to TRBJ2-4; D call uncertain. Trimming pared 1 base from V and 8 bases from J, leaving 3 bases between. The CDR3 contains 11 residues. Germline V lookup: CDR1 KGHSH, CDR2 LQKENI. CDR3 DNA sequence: TGTGCCAGCTCACCACAACACATTCAGTACTTC. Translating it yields CASSPQHIQYF.

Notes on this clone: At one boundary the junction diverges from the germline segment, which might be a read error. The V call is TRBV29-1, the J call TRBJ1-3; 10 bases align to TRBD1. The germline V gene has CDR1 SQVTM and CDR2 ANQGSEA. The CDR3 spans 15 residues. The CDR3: CSVEGTGVFGNTIYF. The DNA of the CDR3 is TGCAGCGTCGAAGGGACAGGGGTGTTCGGAAACACCATATATTTT.

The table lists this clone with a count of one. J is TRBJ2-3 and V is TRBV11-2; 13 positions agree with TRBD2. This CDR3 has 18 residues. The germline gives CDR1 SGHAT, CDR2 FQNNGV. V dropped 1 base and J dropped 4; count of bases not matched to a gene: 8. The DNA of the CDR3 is TGTGCCAGCAGCTTAGCCCACCGACTAGCGGGGGGCCCAGATACGCAGTATTTT. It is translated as CASSLAHRLAGGPDTQYF.

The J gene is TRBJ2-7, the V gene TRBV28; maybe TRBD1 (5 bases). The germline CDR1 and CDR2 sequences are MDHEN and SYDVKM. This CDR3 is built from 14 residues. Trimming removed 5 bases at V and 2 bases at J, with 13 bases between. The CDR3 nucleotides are TGTGCCAGCAGTCCTCAGGACACTACCTACGAGCAGTACTTC. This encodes CASSPQDTTYEQYF.

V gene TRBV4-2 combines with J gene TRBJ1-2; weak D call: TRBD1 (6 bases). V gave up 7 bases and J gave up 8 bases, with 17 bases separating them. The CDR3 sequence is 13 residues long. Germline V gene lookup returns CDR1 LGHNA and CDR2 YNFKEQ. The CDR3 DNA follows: TGTGCCAGCAAATCCGACAGGCTGCGGGGCTACACCTTC. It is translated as CASKSDRLRGYTF.

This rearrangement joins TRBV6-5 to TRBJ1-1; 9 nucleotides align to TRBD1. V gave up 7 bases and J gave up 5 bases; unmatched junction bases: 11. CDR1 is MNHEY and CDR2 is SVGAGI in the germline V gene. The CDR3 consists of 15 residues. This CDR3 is CASTNYRGPGTEAFF. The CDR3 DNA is TGTGCCAGCACCAATTACAGGGGGCCGGGGACTGAAGCTTTCTTT.

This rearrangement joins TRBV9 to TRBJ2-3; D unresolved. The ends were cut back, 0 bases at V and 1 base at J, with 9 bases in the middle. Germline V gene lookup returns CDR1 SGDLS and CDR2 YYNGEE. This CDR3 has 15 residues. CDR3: CASSVAPRGTDTQYF. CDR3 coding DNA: TGTGCCAGCAGCGTAGCCCCCCGGGGCACAGATACGCAGTATTTT.

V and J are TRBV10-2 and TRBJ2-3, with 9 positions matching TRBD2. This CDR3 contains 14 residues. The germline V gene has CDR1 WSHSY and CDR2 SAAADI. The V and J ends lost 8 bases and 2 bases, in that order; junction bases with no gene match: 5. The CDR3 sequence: CASQGLALTDTQYF. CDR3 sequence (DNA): TGCGCCAGCCAGGGACTAGCCCTCACAGATACGCAGTATTTT.

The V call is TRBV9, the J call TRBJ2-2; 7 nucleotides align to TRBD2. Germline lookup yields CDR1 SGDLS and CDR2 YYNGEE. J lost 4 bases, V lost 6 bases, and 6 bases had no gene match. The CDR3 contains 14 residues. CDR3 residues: CASKKRDITGELFF. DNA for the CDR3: TGTGCCAGCAAGAAGCGGGATATCACCGGGGAGCTGTTTTTT.

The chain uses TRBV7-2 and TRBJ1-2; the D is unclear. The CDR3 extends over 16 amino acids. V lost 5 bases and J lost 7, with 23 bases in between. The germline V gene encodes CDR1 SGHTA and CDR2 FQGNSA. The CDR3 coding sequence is TGTGCCAGCAGCCCAAGTGGAATATCGCAAGCGTCTGGCTACACCTTC. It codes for CASSPSGISQASGYTF.

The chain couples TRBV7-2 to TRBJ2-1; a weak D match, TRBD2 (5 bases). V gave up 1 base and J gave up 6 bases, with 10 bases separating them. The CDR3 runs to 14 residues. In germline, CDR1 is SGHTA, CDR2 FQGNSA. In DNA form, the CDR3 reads TGTGCCAGCAGCTTAGAGAGGGCCGTCAATGAGCAGTTCTTC. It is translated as CASSLERAVNEQFF.

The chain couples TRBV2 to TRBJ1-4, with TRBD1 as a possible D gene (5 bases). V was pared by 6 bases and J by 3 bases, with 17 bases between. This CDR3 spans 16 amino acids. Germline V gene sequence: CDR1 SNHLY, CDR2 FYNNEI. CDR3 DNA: TGTGCCAGCAGCGAGGGGAGCGCCTGGGCTAATGAAAAACTGTTTTTT. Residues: CASSEGSAWANEKLFF.